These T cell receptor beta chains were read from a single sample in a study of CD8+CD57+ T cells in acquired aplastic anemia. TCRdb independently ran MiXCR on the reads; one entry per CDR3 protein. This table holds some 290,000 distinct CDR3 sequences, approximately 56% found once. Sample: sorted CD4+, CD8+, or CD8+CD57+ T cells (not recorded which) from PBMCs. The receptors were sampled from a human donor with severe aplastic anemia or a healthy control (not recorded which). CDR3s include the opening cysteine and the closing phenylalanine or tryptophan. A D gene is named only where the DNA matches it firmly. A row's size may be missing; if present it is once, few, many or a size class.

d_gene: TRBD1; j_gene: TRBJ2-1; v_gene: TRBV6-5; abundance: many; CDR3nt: TGTGCCAGCAGCCCCGGGACAGGGGGATTCAATGAGCAGTTCTTC; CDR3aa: CASSPGTGGFNEQFF
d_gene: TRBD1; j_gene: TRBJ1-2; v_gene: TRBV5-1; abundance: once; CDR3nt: TGCGCCAGCAGACCTGACAGGGAAGACTATGGCTACACCTTC; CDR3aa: CASRPDREDYGYTF
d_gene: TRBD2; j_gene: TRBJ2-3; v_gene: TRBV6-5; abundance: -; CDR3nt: TGTGCCAGCAGTTACGGACTAGCGGCAGATACGCAGTATTTT; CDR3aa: CASSYGLAADTQYF
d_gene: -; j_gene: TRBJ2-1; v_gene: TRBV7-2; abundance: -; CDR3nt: TGTGCCAGCAGCTTTGACATAAGCTCCTACAATGAGCAGTTCTTC; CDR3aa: CASSFDISSYNEQFF
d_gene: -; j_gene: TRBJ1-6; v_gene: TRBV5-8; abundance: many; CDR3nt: TGTGCCAGCAGCTTGGAGACAGGAGGTTCACCCCTCCACTTT; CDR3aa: CASSLETGGSPLHF
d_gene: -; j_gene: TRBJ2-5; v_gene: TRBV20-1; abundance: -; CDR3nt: TGCAGTGCTAGAGATGAATGGCAAGAGACCCAGTACTTC; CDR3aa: CSARDEWQETQYF
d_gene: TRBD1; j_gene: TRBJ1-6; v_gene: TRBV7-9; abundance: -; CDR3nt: TGTGCCAGTCACGACAGGGTCGAACCCCTCCACTTT; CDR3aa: CASHDRVEPLHF
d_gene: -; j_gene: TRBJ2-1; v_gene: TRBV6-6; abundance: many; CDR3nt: TGTGCCAGCAGTTACCTCCAGAATGAGCAGTTCTTC; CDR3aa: CASSYLQNEQFF
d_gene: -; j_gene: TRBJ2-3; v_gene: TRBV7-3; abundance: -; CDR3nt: TGTGCCAGCAGCTTAAGGGGGGCAGCCTACAATGAGCAGTATTTT; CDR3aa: CASSLRGAAYNEQYF
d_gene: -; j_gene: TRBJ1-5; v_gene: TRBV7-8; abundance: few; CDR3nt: TGTGCCAGCAGCTTTAGTCCGGATCAGCCCCAGCATTTT; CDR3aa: CASSFSPDQPQHF
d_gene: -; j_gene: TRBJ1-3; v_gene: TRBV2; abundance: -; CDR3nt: TGTGCCAGCAGTGGAAGAAGGCTCCCCGCTCCCTCTGGAAACACCATATATTTT; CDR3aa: CASSGRRLPAPSGNTIYF
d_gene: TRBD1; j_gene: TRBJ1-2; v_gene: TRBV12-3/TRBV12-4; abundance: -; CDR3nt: TGTGCCAGCAACGCGGACAGGGGGTATGGCTACACCTTC; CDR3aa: CASNADRGYGYTF
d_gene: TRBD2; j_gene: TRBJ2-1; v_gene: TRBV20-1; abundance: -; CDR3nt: TGCAGTGCCCCGCGTAGCGGGGGATTGAATGAGCAGTTCTTC; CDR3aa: CSAPRSGGLNEQFF
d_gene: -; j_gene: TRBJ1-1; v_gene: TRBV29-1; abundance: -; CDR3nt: TGCAGCGTTGCCGGAAGTGGGGGAAGTGGCACTGAAGCTTTCTTT; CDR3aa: CSVAGSGGSGTEAFF
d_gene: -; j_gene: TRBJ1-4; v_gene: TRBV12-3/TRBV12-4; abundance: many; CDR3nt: TGTGCCAGCAGTTTACCTAGGGAGGGTGAAAAACTGTTTTTT; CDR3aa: CASSLPREGEKLFF
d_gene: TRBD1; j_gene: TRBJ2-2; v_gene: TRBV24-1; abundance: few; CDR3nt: TGTGCCACCAGTGATTTACAGGGGGACACCGGGGAGCTGTTTTTT; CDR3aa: CATSDLQGDTGELFF
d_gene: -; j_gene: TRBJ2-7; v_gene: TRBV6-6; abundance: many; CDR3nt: TGTGCCAGCAGTTATCGGTGGGGGGAATCCTACGAGCAGTACTTC; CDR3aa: CASSYRWGESYEQYF
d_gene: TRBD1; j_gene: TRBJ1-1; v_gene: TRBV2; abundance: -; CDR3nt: TGTGCCAGCATTCCACAGGGGGCAGGTACTGAAGCTTTCTTT; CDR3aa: CASIPQGAGTEAFF